The 17 T cell receptor beta chains below all came from one sample that was sequenced in a study of response to subunit inactivated influenza vaccine (dated by TCRdb to the late 2010s). Library method: RT-PCR. Data came from an Illumina HiSeq 2500. TCRdb itself trimmed the public reads at Q25 with fastp, ran MiXCR and retained productive beta chains. Entries are consolidated by CDR3 protein sequence, retaining the most common genes and DNA. This sample lists hundreds of thousands of distinct CDR3 sequences; approximately 10% were detected once. Approximately 10% of the sample rests with the top ten. The sample also formed part of further work on T cells expressing NK-cell markers. The second source states: 5'RACE template switching, by which a universal primer site and unique molecular identifiers were added, was used to make TCR beta cDNA libraries.

The sequences come from PBMCs from blood, collected on the day of vaccination. The receptors come from a middle-aged man who received an inactivated influenza vaccine. Donor details come from another sample of the same person, matched by shared clones.

J is TRBJ1-2 and V is TRBV2; TRBD1 might be the D (6 bases). V was clipped by 3 bases and J by 6 bases, with 8 bases between them. Germline loops: CDR1 SNHLY, CDR2 FYNNEI. The CDR3 consists of 12 residues. In DNA form, the CDR3 reads TGTGCCAGCAGTGACAGGGGTAATGGCTACACCTTC. This translates into CASSDRGNGYTF.

The table lists this clonotype with many counts. The chain carries TRBV29-1 and TRBJ2-2; D is uncertain. CDR3 size: 11 residues. The V end was cut by 3 bases, the J end by 6 bases, with 5 bases between. CDR1 is SQVTM and CDR2 is ANQGSEA in the germline V gene. The CDR3 sequence: CSVDWAGELFF. CDR3 DNA: TGCAGCGTTGACTGGGCCGGGGAGCTGTTTTTT.

This clonotype appeared a few times. The V and J genes are TRBV25-1 and TRBJ1-1; tentatively, D is TRBD1 (5 bases). Germline V CDR1 and CDR2: MGHDK, SYGVNS. The V end was cut by 8 bases, the J end by 7 bases, with 8 bases between. The CDR3 consists of 10 residues. CDR3 in amino acids: CASLGGEAFF. In DNA form, the CDR3 reads TGTGCCAGCCTGGGGGGTGAAGCTTTCTTT.

This clonotype was detected a few times. The V gene is TRBV6-1, the J gene TRBJ2-1; 12 nucleotides align to TRBD2. CDR1 and CDR2 from the germline V gene are MNHNS and SASEGT. V lost 6 bases and J lost 1; bases outside the gene matches: 4. The CDR3 contains 16 residues. CDR3 coding DNA: TGTGCCAGCAGCTCCACTAGCGGGAGGTCCTACAATGAGCAGTTCTTC. Translation gives CASSSTSGRSYNEQFF.

V and J are TRBV29-1 and TRBJ2-3; D not resolved. Germline CDR1 reads SQVTM; CDR2 reads ANQGSEA. CDR3 size: 13 residues. The germline V and J ends were trimmed by 3 bases and 2 bases, with 9 bases remaining between them. The CDR3 nucleotides are TGCAGCGTTGACAGCGCCTACACAGATACGCAGTATTTT. Protein: CSVDSAYTDTQYF.

This clonotype was recorded a few times. The CDR3, as DNA: TGTGCCAGCAGGTGGGTCTTGAACACTGAAGCTTTCTTT. Protein: CASRWVLNTEAFF. V gene TRBV28 combines with J gene TRBJ1-1; unclear D gene. Per germline, CDR1 MDHEN and CDR2 SYDVKM. This CDR3 comprises 13 residues. The V end was cut by 6 bases, the J end by 0 bases, with 8 bases between.

This chain connects TRBV12-3 or TRBV12-4 to TRBJ2-3; 12 nucleotides align to TRBD1. With V trimmed by 5 bases and J by 4 bases, 10 bases remained unmatched. The CDR3 extends over 17 amino acids. The CDR3 DNA reads TGTGCCAGCAGTCGGGACAGGGGGCACCCTAGCGCAGATACGCAGTATTTT. Protein product: CASSRDRGHPSADTQYF.

V and J are TRBV12-3 or TRBV12-4 and TRBJ2-1, with 10 bases lining up with TRBD2. The J segment lost 10 bases and the V segment lost 3 bases, leaving 6 bases of the junction unmatched. CDR3 size: 14 residues. The DNA of the CDR3 is TGTGCCAGCAGTTTTTGGCTAGCGGGAGACGAGCAGTTCTTC. As protein: CASSFWLAGDEQFF.

The chain's CDR3 is CASSIRTSGPYEQYF. CDR3 in DNA: TGTGCCAGCAGTATTAGGACTAGCGGCCCCTACGAGCAGTACTTC. V usage is TRBV2 and J usage is TRBJ2-7, with TRBD2 identical over 10 bases. Germline V gene data show CDR1 as SNHLY and CDR2 as FYNNEI. The CDR3 spans 15 residues. V shed 5 bases, J shed 2 bases, and the junction held 6 bases outside the gene matches.

This rearrangement joins TRBV18 to TRBJ2-7; 7 positions match TRBD1. The CDR3 is made up of 15 amino acids. J was trimmed by 4 bases and V by 6 bases; bases with no gene match: 12. Germline V lookup: CDR1 KGHSH, CDR2 LQKENI. The CDR3 DNA sequence: TGTGCCAGCTCGCCCGGACAGGACGGCATATACGAGCAGTACTTC. As protein: CASSPGQDGIYEQYF. Based on the CDR3 plus reference TRBV18 and TRBJ2-7, the full variable domain is NAGVMQNPRHLVRRRGQEARLRCSPMKGHSHVYWYRQLPEEGLKFMVYLQKENIIDESGMPKERFSAEFPKEGPSILRIQQVVRGDSAAYFCASSPGQDGIYEQYFGPGTRLTVT.

The V and J genes are TRBV27 and TRBJ1-4; D gene unclear. Trimming shortened V by 5 bases and J by 4 bases, and 14 bases separated the two germline ends. The CDR3 contains 15 residues. The germline gives CDR1 MNHEY, CDR2 SMNVEV (reference sequence). The CDR3 region has the DNA TGTGCCAGCAGTCCTAAGGGTTCGGGTAATGAAAAACTGTTTTTT. Amino acid sequence: CASSPKGSGNEKLFF.

The chain has TRBV7-2 and TRBJ2-3; 7 bases agree with TRBD2. Germline-derived CDR1 and CDR2 are SGHTA and FQGNSA. The J segment lost 0 bases and the V segment lost 4 bases, leaving 4 bases of the junction unmatched. CDR3 length equals 15 residues. CDR3 sequence: CASSSRGDSTDTQYF. The CDR3 DNA is TGTGCCAGCAGCTCTCGGGGGGATAGCACAGATACGCAGTATTTT. The whole variable domain, filled in from reference TRBV7-2 and TRBJ2-3, reads GAGVSQSPSNKVTEKGKDVELRCDPISGHTALYWYRQSLGQGLEFLIYFQGNSAPDKSGLPSDRFSAERTGGSVSTLTIQRTQQEDSAVYLCASSSRGDSTDTQYFGPGTRLTVL.

The genes are TRBV20-1 and TRBJ1-3; D is undetermined. V lost 6 bases, J lost 0 bases, and 12 bases lay in between. Germline CDR1 reads DFQATT; CDR2 reads SNEGSKA (reference sequence). This CDR3 is built from 14 residues. In DNA, the CDR3 is TGCAGTGCCCTCGGACCGAACTCTGGAAACACCATATATTTT. Protein: CSALGPNSGNTIYF.

This clonotype has a count of ten or more. The chain recombines TRBV29-1 with TRBJ2-7, with D possibly TRBD2 on 5 matching bases. Germline V gene data show CDR1 as SQVTM and CDR2 as ANQGSEA. V lost 5 bases to trimming and J lost 5 bases, with 16 bases between them. This CDR3 spans 13 amino acids. DNA for the CDR3: TGCAGCGTTCGGACTGGTACGCGAAACGAGCAGTACTTC. Translated, it gives CSVRTGTRNEQYF.

This clonotype was observed a handful of times. The chain combines TRBV24-1 with TRBJ1-2, with 7 bases identical to TRBD1. CDR3 length equals 13 residues. The ends lost 4 bases at V and 7 bases at J; junction bases unmatched: 5. Germline loops: CDR1 KGHDR, CDR2 SFDVKD. The CDR3 loop is CATSDLTGSGYTF. For the CDR3, the DNA is TGTGCCACCAGTGACCTGACAGGGTCTGGCTACACCTTC.

This clonotype has a handful of counts. The gene calls are TRBV29-1 and TRBJ2-7, with a weak D call TRBD1 (5 bases). Germline-derived CDR1 and CDR2 are SQVTM and ANQGSEA. V lost 8 bases and J lost 3, with 14 bases in between. The CDR3 consists of 12 residues. The CDR3 loop is CSLRTDSYEQYF. CDR3 coding DNA: TGCAGCCTCAGAACTGACAGCTACGAGCAGTACTTC.

The chain employs TRBV7-3 and TRBJ2-2, with D tentatively TRBD2 (7 bases). V was clipped by 2 bases and J by 4 bases, with 14 bases between them. The CDR3 contains 16 residues. Germline-derived CDR1 and CDR2 are SGHTA and FQGTGA. The CDR3 DNA reads TGTGCCAGCAGCTTAGGGGCGGGGGCCGGCACCGGGGAGCTGTTTTTT. It codes for CASSLGAGAGTGELFF.